This TCR beta chain was sequenced in a study of OX40 agonist ivuxolimab in advanced cancers. General study findings and limits: Antigen specificity was not determined for the expanded peripheral T cells. At 0.1 to 3.0 mg/kg, CD4+ and CD8+ blood T cells expanded clonally by week 6. Among the nonresponders, some also had low normalized T-cell clonal expansion.

TCRdb keeps only in-frame clones here, not all; method: immunoSEQ multiplex PCR. The sample records about 82,000 clones, about 88% being singletons. CDR1 is KGHSH and CDR2 is LQKENI in the germline V gene. Trimming left V 3 bases short and J 3 bases short, with 8 bases between. The CDR3 extends over 13 amino acids. To note about this clone: What it recognizes is unknown.

V gene TRBV18 combines with J gene TRBJ2-5; weak D call: TRBD1 (5 bases). This TCR was sampled from an adult with an advanced solid tumor such as melanoma, head and neck, liver or kidney cancer. The sample consisted of CD4+ or CD8+ T cells sorted from blood, taken in a trial of the OX40 agonist ivuxolimab. CDR3 amino acids: CASSPRAKETQYF. CDR3 in DNA: TGTGCCAGCTCACCCAGGGCAAAAGAGACCCAGTACTTC.